This TCR beta chain was sequenced during a study of T cells in Graves' hyperthyroidism and ophthalmopathy. Study-level information: The blood sample was taken at first diagnosis, before treatment began. General observations from the study: Most clonotypes that expanded in the thyroid above 0.001 also showed up in blood.

This sample holds PBMCs from under 11 ml fresh peripheral blood. The sample holds a few counts of this clonotype. The antigen remains undetermined. A much larger clone lies a single base off, so this may be a read error. Germline CDR1 reads SGHRS; CDR2 reads YFSETQ. The CDR3 is made up of 15 amino acids. There were TCR beta CDR3 regions amplified from RNA transcripts. The TCR CDR3 was amplified in a first-round RT-PCR using the HTBI primer set. Each CDR3 protein is one row after TCRdb ran MiXCR on the multiplex PCR reads. The sample lists approximately 520,000 distinct CDR3 sequences, about 24% seen once, with 11% in the top ten.

The sequence was collected from a woman aged 25-40 years with Graves' ophthalmopathy. V and J are TRBV5-1 and TRBJ2-2, with a possible D match to TRBD1 (6 bases). The material sequenced was blood. CDR3 sequence reads: CASQEGTPYTGELLF. As DNA, the CDR3 is TGCGCCAGCCAGGAAGGGACACCCTACACCGGGGAGCTGTTGTTT.